The 5 T cell receptor beta chains below all came from one sample that was sequenced in a study of blood T cells in healthy people across ages. Alongside a J-beta primer mix, a sample-barcoded 5' primer served in a second PCR lasting roughly 7 to 12 cycles. TCRdb ran MiXCR on the 5' RACE reads and lists one entry per CDR3 protein. Of roughly 1,500,000 distinct CDR3 sequences listed, about 43% are singletons. The specimen was blood. These receptors came from a woman younger than 30 in good health.

The chain has TRBV21-1 and TRBJ2-7; no check of the table's D call, TRBD2, against the DNA was made. TRBV21-1 is a listed pseudogene. CDR3 length: 15 amino acids. The CDR3 DNA follows: TGTGCCAGCAGCAAATTTAGCGGGAGGCTCGACGAGCAGTACTTC. As protein: CASSKFSGRLDEQYF.

This clonotype was recorded many times. The gene calls are TRBV29-1 and TRBJ2-4, with TRBD1 matching 9 bases. Trimming took 8 bases from V and 0 from J; bases not matched to a gene: 20. Germline CDR1 and CDR2: SQVTM and ANQGSEA. This CDR3 has 19 residues. The DNA for the CDR3 is TGCAGCCCACGAGGTCGGGACAGGGATGCTACTCTAGCCAAAAACATTCAGTACTTC. Its translation is CSPRGRDRDATLAKNIQYF. The variable domain in full, completed from reference TRBV29-1 and TRBJ2-4, reads SAVISQKPSRDICQRGTSLTIQCQVDSQVTMMFWYRQQPGQSLTLIATANQGSEATYESGFVIDKFPISRPNLTFSTLTVSNMSPEDSSIYLCSPRGRDRDATLAKNIQYFGAGTRLSVL.

The rearrangement joins TRBV10-3 to TRBJ2-7; perhaps TRBD1 as D (5 bases). V lost 2 bases, J lost 3 bases, and 14 bases lay in between. Germline V gene lookup returns CDR1 ENHRY and CDR2 SYGVKD. This CDR3 spans 15 amino acids. This CDR3 reads CAISEQGTLSYEQYF. The CDR3 DNA reads as TGTGCCATCAGTGAGCAGGGAACGCTGAGCTACGAGCAGTACTTC.

Notes on this clonotype: A read error is likely, as this CDR3 ends without the conserved phenylalanine or tryptophan. The chain links TRBV12-3 or TRBV12-4 to TRBJ2-3; D may correspond to TRBD1 or TRBD2 (5 bases each). The CDR3 runs to 15 residues. V was trimmed by 4 bases and J by 1 base, leaving 12 bases between them. CDR3 in amino acids: CASSSAGARTDTQYV. The CDR3 DNA is TGTGCCAGCAGTTCCGCCGGGGCTCGCACAGATACGCAGTATGTT.

The V gene is TRBV5-5, the J gene TRBJ2-4, with a weak D call TRBD1 (6 bases). From germline, CDR1 is SGHKS and CDR2 YYEKEE (reference sequence). This CDR3 has 14 amino acids. The V end lost 4 bases, the J end lost 13 bases, and 21 bases lay between the germline ends. CDR3 nucleotide sequence: TGTGCCAGCAGCCCCAGGGGCGCCCACTACGGGCAGTACTTC. Its protein product is CASSPRGAHYGQYF.